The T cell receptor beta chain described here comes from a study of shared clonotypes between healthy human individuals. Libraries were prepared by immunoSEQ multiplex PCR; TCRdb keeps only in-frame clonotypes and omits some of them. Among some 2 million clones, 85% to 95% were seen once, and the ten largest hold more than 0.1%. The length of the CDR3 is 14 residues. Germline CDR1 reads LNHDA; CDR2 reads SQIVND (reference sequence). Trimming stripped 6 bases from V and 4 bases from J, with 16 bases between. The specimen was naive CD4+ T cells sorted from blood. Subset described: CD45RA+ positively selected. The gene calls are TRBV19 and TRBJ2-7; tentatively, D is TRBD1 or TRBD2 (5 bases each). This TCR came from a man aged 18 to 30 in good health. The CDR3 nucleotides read TGTGCCAGTAGCCACCGGGACGGCTCTTACGAGCAGTACTTC. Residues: CASSHRDGSYEQYF.